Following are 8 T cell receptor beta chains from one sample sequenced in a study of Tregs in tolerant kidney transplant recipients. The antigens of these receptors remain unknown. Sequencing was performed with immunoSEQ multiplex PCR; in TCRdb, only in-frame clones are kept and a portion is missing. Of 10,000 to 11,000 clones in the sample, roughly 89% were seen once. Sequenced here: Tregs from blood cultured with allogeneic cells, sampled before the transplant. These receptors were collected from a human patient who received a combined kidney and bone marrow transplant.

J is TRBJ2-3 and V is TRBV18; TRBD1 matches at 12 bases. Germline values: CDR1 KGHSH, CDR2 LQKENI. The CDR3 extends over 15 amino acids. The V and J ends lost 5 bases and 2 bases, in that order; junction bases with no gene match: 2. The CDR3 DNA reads TGTGCCAGCTCAAGGGACAGGGGGCCCACAGATACGCAGTATTTT. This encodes CASSRDRGPTDTQYF.

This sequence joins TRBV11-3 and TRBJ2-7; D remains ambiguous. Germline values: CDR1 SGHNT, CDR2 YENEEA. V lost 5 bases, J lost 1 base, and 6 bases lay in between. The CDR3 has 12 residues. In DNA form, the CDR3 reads TGTGCCAGCAGCGCACTTTCCTACGAGCAGTACTTC. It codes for CASSALSYEQYF.

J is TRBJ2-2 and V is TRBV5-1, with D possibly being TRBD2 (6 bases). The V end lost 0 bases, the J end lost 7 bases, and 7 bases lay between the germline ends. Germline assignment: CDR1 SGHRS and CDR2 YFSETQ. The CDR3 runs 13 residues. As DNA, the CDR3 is TGCGCCAGCAGCTTGGGGGGAGGCGGGGAGCTGTTTTTT. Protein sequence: CASSLGGGGELFF.

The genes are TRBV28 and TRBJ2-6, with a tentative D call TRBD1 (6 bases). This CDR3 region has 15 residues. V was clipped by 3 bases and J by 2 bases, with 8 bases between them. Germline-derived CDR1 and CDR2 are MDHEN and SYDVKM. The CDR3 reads CASSFGGPGANVLTF. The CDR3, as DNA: TGTGCCAGCAGTTTTGGGGGCCCTGGGGCCAACGTCCTGACTTTC.

The CDR3 loop reads CASSLEPGNTEAFF. CDR3 DNA: TGTGCCAGCAGCTTAGAACCGGGAAACACTGAAGCTTTCTTT. The gene calls are TRBV11-2 and TRBJ1-1; no definite D call. CDR3 size: 14 residues. V was clipped by 0 bases and J by 2 bases, with 7 bases between them. CDR1 and CDR2 (germline): SGHAT, FQNNGV.

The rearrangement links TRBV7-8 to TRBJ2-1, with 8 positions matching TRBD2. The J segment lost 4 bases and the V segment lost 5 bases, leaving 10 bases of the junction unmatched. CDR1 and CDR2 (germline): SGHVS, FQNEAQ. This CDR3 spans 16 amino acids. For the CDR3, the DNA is TGTGCCAGCAGCATCCAACGGGGGGGCCCTTACAATGAGCAGTTCTTC. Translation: CASSIQRGGPYNEQFF.

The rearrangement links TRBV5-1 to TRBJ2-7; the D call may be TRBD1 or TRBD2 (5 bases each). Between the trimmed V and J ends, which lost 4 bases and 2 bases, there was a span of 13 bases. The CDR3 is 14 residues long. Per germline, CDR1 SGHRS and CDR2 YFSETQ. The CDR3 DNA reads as TGCGCCAGCAGCCCGGGGACGGATACCTACGAGCAGTACTTC. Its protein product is CASSPGTDTYEQYF.

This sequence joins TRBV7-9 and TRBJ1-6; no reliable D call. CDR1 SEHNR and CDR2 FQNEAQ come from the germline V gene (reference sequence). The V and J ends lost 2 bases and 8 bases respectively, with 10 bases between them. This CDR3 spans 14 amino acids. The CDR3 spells CASSLTDGYSPLHF. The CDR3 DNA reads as TGTGCCAGCAGCTTAACAGATGGATATTCACCCCTCCACTTT.